This is a list of T cell receptor beta chains from one sample in a study of blood T cells in healthy people across ages. TCRdb re-derived calls from the 5' RACE reads in MiXCR, one entry per CDR3 protein. The sample comprises over 500,000 distinct CDR3 sequences, around 27% of which are singletons, and approximately 3.6% rests with the top ten. This sample also appeared in a second study, on T cells of mothers and their children.

Sequencing used blood. All receptors derive from a boy under 10 years old in good health. CDR3s include the opening cysteine and the closing phenylalanine or tryptophan. Each record gives: CDR3 DNA, CDR3 protein, D gene, clone size, V gene, J gene. D genes are given only for firm matches. Size values are once, few and many counts, or a class for expanded clones, and some rows have none.

TGTGCCAGCAGGGGGACAGGGGGCTTGGAGACCCAGTACTTC	CASRGTGGLETQYF	TRBD1	few	TRBV6-1	TRBJ2-5
TGCGCCAGCAGCTCACCTCGGACAGGCGCGAACACCGGGGAGCTGTTTTTT	CASSSPRTGANTGELFF	TRBD1	few	TRBV5-1	TRBJ2-2
TGTGCCAGCAGTGTGACTTGGGGTAAGCAGTACTTC	CASSVTWGKQYF	NA	few	TRBV12-3/TRBV12-4	TRBJ2-7
TGTGCCAGCAGTGAAGGAGGGGGGGACTACAATGAGCAGTTCTTC	CASSEGGGDYNEQFF	NA	NA	TRBV6-4	TRBJ2-1
TGTGCCAGCAGCTACAGGGACCGCCGGGAGTACTTC	CASSYRDRREYF	NA	few	TRBV3-1	TRBJ2-5
TGCGCCAGCGGCTCTGAGGAGACCCAGTACTTC	CASGSEETQYF	NA	NA	TRBV5-1	TRBJ2-5
TGCGCCAGCAGCTTCGATCGCGACAGGGGTGGTTACGAGCAGTACTTC	CASSFDRDRGGYEQYF	TRBD1	many	TRBV5-1	TRBJ2-7
TGTGCCAGCAGCGGAGTAACCCGTGGCGACGAGCAGTACTTC	CASSGVTRGDEQYF	NA	NA	TRBV3-1	TRBJ2-7
TGTGCCAGCACCTCAGGGCTGGGAAACACCATATATTTT	CASTSGLGNTIYF	NA	NA	TRBV27	TRBJ1-3
TGTGCCTGGAGTAGATCTAGCGGGAGGATTCACGGGGAGCTGTTTTTT	CAWSRSSGRIHGELFF	TRBD2	NA	TRBV30	TRBJ2-2
TGTGCCAGCCGAAACTCTGGAGGGTTTGGAAACACCATATATTTT	CASRNSGGFGNTIYF	NA	many	TRBV7-9	TRBJ1-3
TGTGCCTGGAGCCAGGCGGGTCACAATGAGCAGTTCTTC	CAWSQAGHNEQFF	NA	NA	TRBV30	TRBJ2-1
TGCAGTGCTCCGAGCAACAATGAGCAGTTCTTC	CSAPSNNEQFF	NA	few	TRBV20-1	TRBJ2-1
TGCAGCGTTGTGGGCGCGGGAATCCAAGAGACCCAGTACTTC	CSVVGAGIQETQYF	NA	NA	TRBV29-1	TRBJ2-5
TGTGCCAGCACCAGAGCAGGGAACACTGAAGCTTTCTTT	CASTRAGNTEAFF	NA	NA	TRBV6-6	TRBJ1-1
TGTGCCGCAGACAGGGGTGAGCATGAGCAGTTCTTC	CAADRGEHEQFF	TRBD1	few	TRBV30	TRBJ2-1
TGCAGCGTTGTGGTTACAGGCAACACTGAAGCTTTCTTT	CSVVVTGNTEAFF	NA	few	TRBV29-1	TRBJ1-1
TGTGCCAGCACCCGAAGCTACCAAGAGACCCAGTACTTC	CASTRSYQETQYF	NA	few	TRBV2	TRBJ2-5
TGCGCCAGCAGCTTGGAGGGGGCCGTTAATGAAAAACTGTTTTTT	CASSLEGAVNEKLFF	TRBD1	NA	TRBV5-1	TRBJ1-4
TGTGCCAGCAGTCCTCCTTTGGAGTGGGAGACCCAGTACTTC	CASSPPLEWETQYF	NA	few	TRBV6-1	TRBJ2-5
TGTGCCAGCACCCGGAGGGAGGGGTCGAGTGGCTACACCTTC	CASTRREGSSGYTF	NA	few	TRBV12-3/TRBV12-4	TRBJ1-2
TGCGCCAGCAGTGAGTCGATGAGGGGCAAGCAGTTCTTC	CASSESMRGKQFF	NA	few	TRBV10-1	TRBJ2-1
TGTGCCAGCAGTTTGGGAAAAAACAGGGGGAATTCACCCCTCCACTTT	CASSLGKNRGNSPLHF	TRBD1	few	TRBV12-3/TRBV12-4	TRBJ1-6
TGTGCCAGCAAGCGAGCAACTAATGAAAAACTGTTTTTT	CASKRATNEKLFF	NA	NA	TRBV6-5	TRBJ1-4
TGTGCCAGCTCCCCGGGAAGGTTGGGTCTCTACGAGCAGTACTTC	CASSPGRLGLYEQYF	NA	NA	TRBV28	TRBJ2-7
TGTGCCAGCAGGACTAGCGGGAAATACGAGCAGTACTTC	CASRTSGKYEQYF	TRBD2	NA	TRBV6-5	TRBJ2-7
TGTGCCGGCTCTAGGGCTCTCACAGATACGCAGTATTTT	CAGSRALTDTQYF	NA	NA	TRBV6-5	TRBJ2-3
TGTGCCAGCAGTGAATTCGGACAGGCCCTTGCGACTTACGAGCAGTACTTC	CASSEFGQALATYEQYF	TRBD1	NA	TRBV25-1	TRBJ2-7
TGCAGCGTTGAAGCCCCTTCCCTGGCGTACAATGAGCAGTTCTTC	CSVEAPSLAYNEQFF	NA	NA	TRBV29-1	TRBJ2-1
TGCAGCGTTGGAGTAGGACCAAGCACAGATACGCAGTATTTT	CSVGVGPSTDTQYF	NA	NA	TRBV29-1	TRBJ2-3
TGCAGCATCCAGGGGGGAACTAGCACAGATACGCAGTATTTT	CSIQGGTSTDTQYF	NA	NA	TRBV29-1	TRBJ2-3
TGTGCCAGCAGTCCATGGACTAGCGGGAGATTCGGCACAGATACGCAGTATTTT	CASSPWTSGRFGTDTQYF	TRBD2	NA	TRBV6-1	TRBJ2-3
TGCAGCGTTGAAACAGATACGCAGTATTTT	CSVETDTQYF	NA	few	TRBV29-1	TRBJ2-3
TGTGCCAGCAGCAACTTATGGGGGGGAGCAGCCAAAAACATTCAGTACTTC	CASSNLWGGAAKNIQYF	TRBD2	once	TRBV3-1	TRBJ2-4
TGTGCCAGCTCACAGGACAGGGGAGAGACCCAGTGCTTC	CASSQDRGETQCF	TRBD1	NA	TRBV18	TRBJ2-5
TGTGCCAGCAGGCCGACAGGGGGATCCCGCTATAATTCACCCCTCCACTTT	CASRPTGGSRYNSPLHF	TRBD1	NA	TRBV6-4	TRBJ1-6
TGCGCCAGCAGCTTGATCAGGGGTGATGGCTACACCTTC	CASSLIRGDGYTF	NA	many	TRBV5-1	TRBJ1-2
TGTGCCAGCAGTTATTTACTAGCGGGAGGAGATGAGCAGTTCTTC	CASSYLLAGGDEQFF	TRBD2	few	TRBV6-6	TRBJ2-1
TGTGCCAGCAGTGTAAGGACCATTAGCTATGGCTACACCTTC	CASSVRTISYGYTF	NA	NA	TRBV12-3/TRBV12-4	TRBJ1-2
TGTACCAGCAGGCCGCGGAGGGGAATTGAAGCTTTCTTT	CTSRPRRGIEAFF	NA	NA	TRBV27	TRBJ1-1
TGTGCCTGGAGTGTAAGCTCTGGACGCGAGCAGTACTTC	CAWSVSSGREQYF	NA	NA	TRBV30	TRBJ2-7
TGTGCCAGCAGTTCCAAGGGACTAGGCCCTCAAGAGCAGTTCTTC	CASSSKGLGPQEQFF	TRBD2	NA	TRBV6-5	TRBJ2-1
TGTGCCAGCAGCAAAGTGAAAGGACTCCTGAACACTGAAGCTTTCTTT	CASSKVKGLLNTEAFF	NA	NA	TRBV21-1	TRBJ1-1
TGCGCCAGCAGAGCCGGGACAGGGACACTATTAGTCTACGAGCAGTACTTC	CASRAGTGTLLVYEQYF	TRBD1	once	TRBV5-1	TRBJ2-7
TGTGCCAGCAGCCCGGACAGGGCGGTTTCGGGAAACACCATATATTTT	CASSPDRAVSGNTIYF	TRBD1	few	TRBV11-2	TRBJ1-3
TGCAGCGTCGAGGACCGGGGGCGGTACACCGGGGAGCTGTTTTTT	CSVEDRGRYTGELFF	NA	NA	TRBV29-1	TRBJ2-2
TGCGCCAGCAGCCAAGATTACGTGGGAGAGACCCAGTACTTC	CASSQDYVGETQYF	NA	NA	TRBV4-3	TRBJ2-5
TGTGCCAGCAGTTTATGGCCTGATCCTAACACTGAAGCTTTCTTT	CASSLWPDPNTEAFF	NA	few	TRBV27	TRBJ1-1
TGTGCCAGCAGTTTAGGGGGGCTGTACACCGGGGAGCTGTTTTTT	CASSLGGLYTGELFF	NA	NA	TRBV12-3/TRBV12-4	TRBJ2-2
TGTGCCAGCAGTTTAGTACAGGCGGCCTCTAACTATGGCTACACCTTC	CASSLVQAASNYGYTF	NA	NA	TRBV12-3/TRBV12-4	TRBJ1-2
TGCAGTGCTAATAGCGGCCAAGAGACCCAGTACTTC	CSANSGQETQYF	NA	NA	TRBV20-1	TRBJ2-5
TGTGCCAGCAGCAAACGACAGTTCGGGGTTAGTGAAAAACTGTTTTTT	CASSKRQFGVSEKLFF	NA	few	TRBV5-4	TRBJ1-4
TGTGCCAGCAGCTTACTATCCACCTATGGCTACACCTTC	CASSLLSTYGYTF	NA	NA	TRBV7-2	TRBJ1-2
TGTGCCAGCAGTCCAACTCGACTAGCGGCTACAGATACGCAGTATTTT	CASSPTRLAATDTQYF	TRBD2	few	TRBV5-8	TRBJ2-3
TGTGCCAGCAGTGACTCGGGTAGCGGGGGCCACAATGAGCAGTTCTTC	CASSDSGSGGHNEQFF	TRBD2	few	TRBV6-4	TRBJ2-1
TGCGCCAGCAGCTTCTTAGCGGATCAAGAGACCCAGTACTTC	CASSFLADQETQYF	NA	NA	TRBV5-1	TRBJ2-5